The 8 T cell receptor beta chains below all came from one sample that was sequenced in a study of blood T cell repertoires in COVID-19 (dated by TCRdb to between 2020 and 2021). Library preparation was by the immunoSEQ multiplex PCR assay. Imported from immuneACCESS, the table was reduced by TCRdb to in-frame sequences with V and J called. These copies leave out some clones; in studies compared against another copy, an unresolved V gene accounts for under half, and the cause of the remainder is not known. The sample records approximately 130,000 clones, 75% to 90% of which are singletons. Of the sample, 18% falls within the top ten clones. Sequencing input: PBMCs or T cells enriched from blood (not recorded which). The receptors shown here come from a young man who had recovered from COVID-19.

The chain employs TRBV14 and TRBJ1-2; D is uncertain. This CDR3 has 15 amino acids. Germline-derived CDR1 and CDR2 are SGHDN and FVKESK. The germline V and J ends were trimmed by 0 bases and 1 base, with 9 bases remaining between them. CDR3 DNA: TGTGCCAGCAGCCAAGAAACCGGGATTAACTATGGCTACACCTTC. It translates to CASSQETGINYGYTF.

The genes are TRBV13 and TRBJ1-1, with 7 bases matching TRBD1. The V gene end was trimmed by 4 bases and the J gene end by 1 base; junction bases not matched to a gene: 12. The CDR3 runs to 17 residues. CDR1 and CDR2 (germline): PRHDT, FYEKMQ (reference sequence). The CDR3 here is CASSSPGQPRTNTEAFF. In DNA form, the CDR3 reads TGTGCCAGCAGCTCGCCGGGACAGCCACGGACGAACACTGAAGCTTTCTTT.

CDR3 sequence reads: CASMGTRQENIQYF. CDR3 DNA sequence: TGTGCCAGCATGGGGACACGGCAAGAAAACATTCAGTACTTC. The chain couples TRBV6-5 to TRBJ2-4; TRBD1 is a possible D gene (6 bases). Trimming shortened V by 7 bases and J by 5 bases, and 15 bases separated the two germline ends. This CDR3 region has 14 residues. CDR1 and CDR2 from the germline V gene are MNHEY and SVGAGI.

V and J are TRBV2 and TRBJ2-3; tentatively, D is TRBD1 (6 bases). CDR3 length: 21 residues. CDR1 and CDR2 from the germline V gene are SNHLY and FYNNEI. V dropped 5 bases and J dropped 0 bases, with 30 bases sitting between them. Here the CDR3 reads CASSRWGMDRGFQPSTDTQYF. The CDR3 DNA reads TGTGCCAGCAGTCGCTGGGGGATGGACAGAGGGTTTCAACCTAGCACAGATACGCAGTATTTT.

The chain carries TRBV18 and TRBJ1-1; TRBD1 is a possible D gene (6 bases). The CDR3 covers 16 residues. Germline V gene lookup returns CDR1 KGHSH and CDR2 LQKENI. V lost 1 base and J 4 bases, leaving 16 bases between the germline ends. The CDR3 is CASSPQRQVGGTEAFF. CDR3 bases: TGTGCCAGCTCACCACAACGACAGGTTGGGGGCACTGAAGCTTTCTTT. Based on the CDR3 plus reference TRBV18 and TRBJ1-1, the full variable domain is NAGVMQNPRHLVRRRGQEARLRCSPMKGHSHVYWYRQLPEEGLKFMVYLQKENIIDESGMPKERFSAEFPKEGPSILRIQQVVRGDSAAYFCASSPQRQVGGTEAFFGQGTRLTVV.

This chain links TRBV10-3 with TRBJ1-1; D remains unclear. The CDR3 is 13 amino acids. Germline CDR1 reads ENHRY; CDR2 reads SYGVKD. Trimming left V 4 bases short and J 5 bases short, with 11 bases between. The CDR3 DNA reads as TGTGCCATCAGTGTTCGGGTTGGGACTGAAGCTTTCTTT. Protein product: CAISVRVGTEAFF.

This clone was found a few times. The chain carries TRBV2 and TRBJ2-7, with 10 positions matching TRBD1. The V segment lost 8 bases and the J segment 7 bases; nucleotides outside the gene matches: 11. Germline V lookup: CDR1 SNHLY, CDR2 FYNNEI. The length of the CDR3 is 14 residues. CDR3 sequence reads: CASGTGTGVGEQYF. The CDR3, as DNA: TGTGCCAGCGGGACCGGGACAGGGGTTGGAGAGCAGTACTTC. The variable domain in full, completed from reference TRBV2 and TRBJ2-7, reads EPEVTQTPSHQVTQMGQEVILRCVPISNHLYFYWYRQILGQKVEFLVSFYNNEISEKSEIFDDQFSVERPDGSNFTLKIRSTKLEDSAMYFCASGTGTGVGEQYFGPGTRLTVT.

The CDR3 is CASSEGAGGQETQYF. The CDR3 DNA reads as TGCGCCAGCAGTGAAGGCGCGGGGGGCCAAGAGACCCAGTACTTC. This chain joins TRBV10-1 and TRBJ2-5, with 8 bases lining up with TRBD2. The germline CDR1 and CDR2 sequences are WNHNN and SYGVQD (reference sequence). Trimming at V came to 3 bases and at J to 1 base, leaving 4 bases not matched to a gene. The CDR3 contains 15 residues.